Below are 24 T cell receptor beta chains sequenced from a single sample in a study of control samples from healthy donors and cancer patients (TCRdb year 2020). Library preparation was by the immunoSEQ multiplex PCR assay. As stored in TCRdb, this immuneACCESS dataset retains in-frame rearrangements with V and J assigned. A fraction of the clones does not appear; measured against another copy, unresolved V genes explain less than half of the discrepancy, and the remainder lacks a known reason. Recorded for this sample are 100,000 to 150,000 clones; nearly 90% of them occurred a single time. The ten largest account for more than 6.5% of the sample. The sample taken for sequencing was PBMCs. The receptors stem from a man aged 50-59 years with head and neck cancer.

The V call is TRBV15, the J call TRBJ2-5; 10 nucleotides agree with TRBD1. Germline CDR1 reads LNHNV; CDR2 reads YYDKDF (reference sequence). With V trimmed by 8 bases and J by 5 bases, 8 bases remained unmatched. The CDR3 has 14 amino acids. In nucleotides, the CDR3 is TGTGCCACCGCGCGGGACAGGGGTCGGGAGACCCAGTACTTC. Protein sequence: CATARDRGRETQYF.

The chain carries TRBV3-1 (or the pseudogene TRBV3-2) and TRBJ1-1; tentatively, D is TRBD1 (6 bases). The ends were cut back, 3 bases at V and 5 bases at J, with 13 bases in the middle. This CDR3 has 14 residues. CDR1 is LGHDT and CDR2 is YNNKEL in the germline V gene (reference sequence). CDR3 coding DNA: TGTGCCAGCAGCCAGGGATTCAGGGGAACTGAAGCTTTCTTT. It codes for CASSQGFRGTEAFF.

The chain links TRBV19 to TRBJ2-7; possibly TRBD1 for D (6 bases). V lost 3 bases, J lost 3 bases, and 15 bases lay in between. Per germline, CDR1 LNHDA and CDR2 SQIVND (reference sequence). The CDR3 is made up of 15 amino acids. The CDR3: CASSMAGTPGYEQYF. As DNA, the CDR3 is TGTGCCAGTAGTATGGCCGGGACACCGGGCTACGAGCAGTACTTC.

The CDR3 coding sequence is TGTGCCAGTAGTGCGACAGGGGAGTCACCCCTCCACTTT. This translates into CASSATGESPLHF. This chain connects TRBV19 to TRBJ1-6; TRBD1 matches at 8 bases. CDR3 length: 13 amino acids. Germline V CDR1 and CDR2: LNHDA, SQIVND (reference sequence). V gave up 5 bases and J gave up 10 bases; unmatched junction bases: 4.

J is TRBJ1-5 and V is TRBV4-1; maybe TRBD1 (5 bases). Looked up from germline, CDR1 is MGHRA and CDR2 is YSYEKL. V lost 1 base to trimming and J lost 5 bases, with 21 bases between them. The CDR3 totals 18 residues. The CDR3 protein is CASSQVLQGTRSYQPQHF. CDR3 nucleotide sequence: TGCGCCAGCAGCCAAGTACTCCAAGGGACCAGGTCATATCAGCCCCAGCATTTT.

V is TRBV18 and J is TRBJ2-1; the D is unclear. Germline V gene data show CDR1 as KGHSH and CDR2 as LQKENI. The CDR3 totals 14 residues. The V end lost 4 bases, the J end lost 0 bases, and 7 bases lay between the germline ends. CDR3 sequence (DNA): TGTGCCAGCTCACGGGCAGACTCCTACAATGAGCAGTTCTTC. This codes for CASSRADSYNEQFF.

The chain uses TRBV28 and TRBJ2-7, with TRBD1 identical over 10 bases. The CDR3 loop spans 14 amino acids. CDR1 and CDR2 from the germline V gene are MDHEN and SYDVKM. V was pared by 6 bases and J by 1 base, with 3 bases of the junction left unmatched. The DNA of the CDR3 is TGTGCCAGCAGGCCGGGACAGGGGTCCTACGAGCAGTACTTC. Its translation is CASRPGQGSYEQYF.

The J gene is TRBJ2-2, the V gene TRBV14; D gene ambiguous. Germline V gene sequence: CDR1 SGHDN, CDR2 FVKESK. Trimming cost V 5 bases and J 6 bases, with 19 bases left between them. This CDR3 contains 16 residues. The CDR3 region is CASSADTGVRSGELFF. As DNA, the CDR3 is TGTGCCAGCAGCGCAGACACCGGCGTTCGGTCCGGGGAGCTGTTTTTT.

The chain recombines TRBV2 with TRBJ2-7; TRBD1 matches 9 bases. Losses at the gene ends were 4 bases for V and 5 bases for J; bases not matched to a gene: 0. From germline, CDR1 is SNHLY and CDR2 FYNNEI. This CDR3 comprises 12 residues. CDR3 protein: CASSGTGDEQYF. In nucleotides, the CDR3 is TGTGCCAGCAGTGGGACAGGGGACGAGCAGTACTTC.

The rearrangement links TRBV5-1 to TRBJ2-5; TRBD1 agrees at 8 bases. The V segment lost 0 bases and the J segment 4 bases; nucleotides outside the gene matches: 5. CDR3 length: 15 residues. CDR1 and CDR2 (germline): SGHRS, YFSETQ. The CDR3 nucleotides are TGCGCCAGCAGCTTGGGGGGCAGGGGGCGAGAGACCCAGTACTTC. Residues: CASSLGGRGRETQYF. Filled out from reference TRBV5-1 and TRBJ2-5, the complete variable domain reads KAGVTQTPRYLIKTRGQQVTLSCSPISGHRSVSWYQQTPGQGLQFLFEYFSETQRNKGNFPGRFSGRQFSNSRSEMNVSTLELGDSALYLCASSLGGRGRETQYFGPGTRLLVL.

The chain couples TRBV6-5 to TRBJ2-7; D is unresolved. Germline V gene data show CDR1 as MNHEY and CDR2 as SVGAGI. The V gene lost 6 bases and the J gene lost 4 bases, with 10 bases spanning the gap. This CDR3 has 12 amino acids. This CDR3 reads CASSHNGYEQYF. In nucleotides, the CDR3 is TGTGCCAGCAGCCACAACGGATACGAGCAGTACTTC.

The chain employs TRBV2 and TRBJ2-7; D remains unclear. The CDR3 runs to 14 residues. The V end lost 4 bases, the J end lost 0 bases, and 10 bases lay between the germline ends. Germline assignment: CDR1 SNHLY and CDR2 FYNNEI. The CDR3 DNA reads TGTGCCAGCAGTGGCGGTGCGAACTCCTACGAGCAGTACTTC. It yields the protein CASSGGANSYEQYF.

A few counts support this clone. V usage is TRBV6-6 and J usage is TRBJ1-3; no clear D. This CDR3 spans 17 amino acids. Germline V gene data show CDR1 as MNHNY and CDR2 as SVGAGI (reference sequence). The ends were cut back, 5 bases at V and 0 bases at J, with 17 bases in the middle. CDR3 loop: CASSPWVSLSSGNTIYF. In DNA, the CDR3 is TGTGCCAGCAGTCCGTGGGTCTCGCTCTCCTCTGGAAACACCATATATTTT.

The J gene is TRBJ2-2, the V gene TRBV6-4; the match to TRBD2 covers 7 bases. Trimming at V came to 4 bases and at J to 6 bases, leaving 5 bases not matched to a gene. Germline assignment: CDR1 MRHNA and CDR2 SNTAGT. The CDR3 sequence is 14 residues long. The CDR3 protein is CASSAGLEAGELFF. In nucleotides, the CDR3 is TGTGCCAGCAGTGCCGGACTAGAAGCCGGGGAGCTGTTTTTT.

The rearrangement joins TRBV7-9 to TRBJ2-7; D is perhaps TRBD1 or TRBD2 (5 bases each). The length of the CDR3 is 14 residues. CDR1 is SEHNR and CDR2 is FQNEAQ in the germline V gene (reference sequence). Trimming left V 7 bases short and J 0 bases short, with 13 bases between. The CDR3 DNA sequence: TGTGCCAGCAACACTAGGGGAAGCTCCTACGAGCAGTACTTC. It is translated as CASNTRGSSYEQYF.

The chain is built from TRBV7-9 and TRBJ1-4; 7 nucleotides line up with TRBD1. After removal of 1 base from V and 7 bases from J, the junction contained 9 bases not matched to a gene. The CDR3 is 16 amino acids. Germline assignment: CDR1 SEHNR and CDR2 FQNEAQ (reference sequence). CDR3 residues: CASSLVSTGRTEKLFF. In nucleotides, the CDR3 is TGTGCCAGCAGCTTAGTGTCGACAGGGAGGACTGAAAAACTGTTTTTT.

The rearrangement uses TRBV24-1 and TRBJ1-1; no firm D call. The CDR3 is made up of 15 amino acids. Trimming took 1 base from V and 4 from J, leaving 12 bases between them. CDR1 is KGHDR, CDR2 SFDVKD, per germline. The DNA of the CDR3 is TGTGCCACCAGTGATTTAGAGAGGGTGTGCACTGAAGCTTTCTTT. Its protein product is CATSDLERVCTEAFF.

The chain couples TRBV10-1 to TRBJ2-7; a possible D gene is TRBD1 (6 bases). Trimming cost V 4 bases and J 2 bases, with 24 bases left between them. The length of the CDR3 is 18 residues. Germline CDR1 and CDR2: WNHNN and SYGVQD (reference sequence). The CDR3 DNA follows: TGCGCCAGCAGTGGATCGGGGACACAGAATTTGGTAACCTACGAGCAGTACTTC. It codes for CASSGSGTQNLVTYEQYF.

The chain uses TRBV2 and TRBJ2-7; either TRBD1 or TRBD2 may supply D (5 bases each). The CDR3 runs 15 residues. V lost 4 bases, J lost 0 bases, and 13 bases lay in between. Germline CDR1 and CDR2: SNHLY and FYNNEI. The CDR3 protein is CASSGGTSSSYEQYF. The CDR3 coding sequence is TGTGCCAGCAGTGGGGGGACGAGTAGCTCCTACGAGCAGTACTTC. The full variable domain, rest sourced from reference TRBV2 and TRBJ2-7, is EPEVTQTPSHQVTQMGQEVILRCVPISNHLYFYWYRQILGQKVEFLVSFYNNEISEKSEIFDDQFSVERPDGSNFTLKIRSTKLEDSAMYFCASSGGTSSSYEQYFGPGTRLTVT.

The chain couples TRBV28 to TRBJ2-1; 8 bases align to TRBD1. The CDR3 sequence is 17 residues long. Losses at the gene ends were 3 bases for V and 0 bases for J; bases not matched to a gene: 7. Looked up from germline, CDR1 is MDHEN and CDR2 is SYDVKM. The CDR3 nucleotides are TGTGCCAGCAGTTTCGAAGTAGACAGGGGCTCCTACAATGAGCAGTTCTTC. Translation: CASSFEVDRGSYNEQFF.

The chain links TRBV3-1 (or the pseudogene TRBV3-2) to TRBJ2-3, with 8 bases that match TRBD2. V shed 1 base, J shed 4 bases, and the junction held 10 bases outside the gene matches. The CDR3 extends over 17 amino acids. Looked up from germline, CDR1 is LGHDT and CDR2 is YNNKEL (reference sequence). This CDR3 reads CASSQAGTREWADTQYF. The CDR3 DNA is TGTGCCAGCAGCCAAGCAGGGACTAGAGAATGGGCAGATACGCAGTATTTT.

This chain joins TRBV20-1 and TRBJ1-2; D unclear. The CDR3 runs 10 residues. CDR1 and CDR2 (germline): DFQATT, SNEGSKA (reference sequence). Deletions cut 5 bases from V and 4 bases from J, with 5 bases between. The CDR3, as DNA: TGCAGTGCTTCCTTCTATGGCTACACCTTC. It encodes CSASFYGYTF.

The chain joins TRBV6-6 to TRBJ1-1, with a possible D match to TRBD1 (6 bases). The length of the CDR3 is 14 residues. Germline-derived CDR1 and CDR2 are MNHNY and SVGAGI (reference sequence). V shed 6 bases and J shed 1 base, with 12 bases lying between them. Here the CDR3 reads CASRTQGSNTEAFF. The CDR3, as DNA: TGTGCCAGCAGGACACAGGGTTCGAACACTGAAGCTTTCTTT.

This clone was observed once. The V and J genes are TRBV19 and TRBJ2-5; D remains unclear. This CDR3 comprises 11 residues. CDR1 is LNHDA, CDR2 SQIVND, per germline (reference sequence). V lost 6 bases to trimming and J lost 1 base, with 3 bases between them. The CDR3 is CASSLQETQYF. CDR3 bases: TGTGCCAGTAGCCTCCAAGAGACCCAGTACTTC.